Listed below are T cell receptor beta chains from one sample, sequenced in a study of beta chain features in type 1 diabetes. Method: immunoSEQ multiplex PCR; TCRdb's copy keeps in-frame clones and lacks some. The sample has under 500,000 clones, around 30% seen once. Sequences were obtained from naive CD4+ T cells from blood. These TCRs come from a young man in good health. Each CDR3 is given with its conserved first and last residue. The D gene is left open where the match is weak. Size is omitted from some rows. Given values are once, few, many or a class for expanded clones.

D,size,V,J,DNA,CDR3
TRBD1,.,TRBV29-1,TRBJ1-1,TGCAGCTCTAAGACAGGGGGAACTGAAGCTTTCTTT,CSSKTGGTEAFF
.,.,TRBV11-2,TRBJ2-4,TGTGCCAGCAGCCCTGGGGGGCGGGAAGACAAAAACATTCAGTACTTC,CASSPGGREDKNIQYF
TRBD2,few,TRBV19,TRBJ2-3,TGTGCCAGTAGTATGACTAGCGGGAGGACAGATACGCAGTATTTT,CASSMTSGRTDTQYF
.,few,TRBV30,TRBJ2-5,TGTGCCTGGAGTGTAGGTTCTCACCAAGAGACCCAGTACTTC,CAWSVGSHQETQYF
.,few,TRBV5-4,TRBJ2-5,TGTGCCAGCAGCTTGGGCAGCCAAGAGACCCAGTACTTC,CASSLGSQETQYF
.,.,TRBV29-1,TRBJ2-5,TGCAGCGTTGAGGGGGGCATACAGACCCAGTACTTC,CSVEGGIQTQYF
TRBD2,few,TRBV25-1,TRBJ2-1,TGTGCCAGCAGGAGGACCGGGGGTAGCGGGAGTGCCCCGGATAGGCAGTTCTTC,CASRRTGGSGSAPDRQFF
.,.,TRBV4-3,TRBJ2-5,TGCGCCAGCAGCCAAGGAGTTGAGCGGGCTCAAGAGACCCAGTACTTC,CASSQGVERAQETQYF
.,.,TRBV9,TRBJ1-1,TGTGCCAGCAGCACCGGGACGGTGAACACTGAAGCTTTCTTT,CASSTGTVNTEAFF
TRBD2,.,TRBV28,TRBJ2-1,TGTGCCAGCTGGGGGACTAGCGGGAGTAGGGAGCAGTTCTTC,CASWGTSGSREQFF